This entry is about one T cell receptor beta chain. The V and J ends lost 3 bases and 5 bases, in that order; junction bases with no gene match: 7. CDR3 length equals 15 residues. The sample comes from a study of identical twins. A single record per CDR3 protein comes from TCRdb applying MiXCR to the 5' RACE reads. Among approximately 550,000 distinct CDR3 sequences listed, 20% to 25% were seen once. These records were also assigned to another study, of yellow fever vaccine responses in identical twins.

Sample: CD4+ T cells sorted from blood. The chain joins TRBV12-3 or TRBV12-4 to TRBJ2-7, with 10 bases fitting TRBD2. This receptor was obtained from a woman aged 18-29 years in good health. As DNA, the CDR3 is TGTGCCAGCAGTTTGAGGCCTAGCGGGAGCAACGAGCAGTACTTC. It yields the protein CASSLRPSGSNEQYF.